The sequence of this T cell receptor beta chain was determined in a study of response to subunit inactivated influenza vaccine. Germline V gives CDR1 SNHLY, CDR2 FYNNEI. There are 17 residues in the CDR3. The germline V and J ends were trimmed by 5 bases and 0 bases, with 17 bases remaining between them. Overall study findings and caveats: The authors offered the suggestion that each seasonal influenza vaccination recruits few new T cells.

As for this clonotype: Its antigen is unidentified.

Each CDR3 protein is one row after TCRdb ran MiXCR on the RT-PCR reads. The sample has hundreds of thousands of distinct CDR3 sequences, approximately 15% seen once. This TCR was recovered from a man over 45 who received an inactivated influenza vaccine. The J gene is TRBJ2-4, the V gene TRBV2; D may be TRBD1 or TRBD2 (5 bases each). The material was PBMCs from blood, obtained 12 days after vaccination. CDR3 nucleotides: TGTGCCAGCAGTCCCCTAGCAGGGATGATAGCCAAAAACATTCAGTACTTC. Translated, it gives CASSPLAGMIAKNIQYF.